This T cell receptor (beta chain) was captured in a study of blood T cell repertoires in COVID-19. Turning to the study itself: Specimens from acute and convalescent COVID-19 originated in the United States, Italy and Spain. PBMCs, B-cell-depleted T cells, or T cells were the source of the cDNA or gDNA that made up the material.

Study processing details: Amplification of reference gene primers provided the estimated nucleated cell counts. The protocol was immunoSEQ multiplex PCR, while the TCRdb copy is restricted to in-frame clones and leaves out a portion. V, J and clone size reflect that table, while D and trimming were determined from the DNA. The sample lists roughly 200,000 clones, less than 85% seen once, with around an eighth in the top ten. The CDR3 spans 17 residues. Per the germline V gene, CDR1 is MNHEY and CDR2 is SVGEGT. V was clipped by 6 bases and J by 5 bases, with 23 bases between them. This chain links TRBV6-2 or TRBV6-3 with TRBJ2-1; a possible D gene is TRBD1 (6 bases). Sequencing input: peripheral blood. The sequence was collected from a man aged 45-60 years who had recovered from COVID-19. The CDR3 here is CASSGPQVRKGDNEQFF. The CDR3 DNA sequence: TGTGCCAGCAGCGGACCGCAAGTCCGGAAGGGGGACAATGAGCAGTTCTTC.